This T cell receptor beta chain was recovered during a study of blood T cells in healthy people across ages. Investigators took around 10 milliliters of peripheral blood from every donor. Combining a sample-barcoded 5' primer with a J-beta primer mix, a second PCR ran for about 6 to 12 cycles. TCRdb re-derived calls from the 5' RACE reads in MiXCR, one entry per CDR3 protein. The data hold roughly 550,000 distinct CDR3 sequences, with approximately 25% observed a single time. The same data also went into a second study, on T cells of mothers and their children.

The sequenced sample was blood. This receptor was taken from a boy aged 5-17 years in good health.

The CDR3 DNA sequence: TGCAGTGCTAGAGATCACGAAGGGGCCAATCAGCCCCAGCATTTT. Residues: CSARDHEGANQPQHF. V usage is TRBV20-1 and J usage is TRBJ1-5; maybe TRBD1 (5 bases). Germline V gene sequence: CDR1 DFQATT, CDR2 SNEGSKA (reference sequence). This CDR3 region has 15 residues. Trimming removed 0 bases from V and 3 bases from J, with 12 bases in between.